This TCR beta chain was sequenced for a study of T cell changes during pregnancy in multiple sclerosis (dated by TCRdb to the late 2010s). Concerning the study at large: The study examined how the T cell repertoire changed over the course of pregnancy in women with multiple sclerosis.

As concerns this clone: Its binding antigen is unknown. It has no much larger one-base neighbor in the sample; base qualities were not kept.

CDR1 and CDR2 are drawn from the germline V gene: SNHLY, FYNNEI. At the junction V is shortened by 4 bases and J by 5 bases; bases outside the gene matches: 3. The CDR3 measures 14 amino acids from cysteine to phenylalanine. The CDR3 DNA has 42 bases and is translated from base 1. Libraries were constructed by the immunoSEQ multiplex PCR assay. TCRdb re-hosts the immuneACCESS table, in-frame sequences only. Its copies lack some clones; in the studies checked, an unresolved V gene accounts for under half of them, and the cause for the rest is not known. The sample has roughly 110,000 clones on record, 85% to 95% of them singletons. The ten top clones hold approximately 1.6% of the sample.

This sequence originates from a female donor with multiple sclerosis, enrolled in a pregnancy study. Here the chain combines TRBV2 and TRBJ1-5; 9 central nucleotides agree with TRBD1. This material consisted of peripheral blood, taken after pregnancy. The nucleotide sequence is given as TGTGCCAGCAGTGCGGGGACAGGGCATCAGCCCCAGCATTTT. Its translation reads: CASSAGTGHQPQHF.